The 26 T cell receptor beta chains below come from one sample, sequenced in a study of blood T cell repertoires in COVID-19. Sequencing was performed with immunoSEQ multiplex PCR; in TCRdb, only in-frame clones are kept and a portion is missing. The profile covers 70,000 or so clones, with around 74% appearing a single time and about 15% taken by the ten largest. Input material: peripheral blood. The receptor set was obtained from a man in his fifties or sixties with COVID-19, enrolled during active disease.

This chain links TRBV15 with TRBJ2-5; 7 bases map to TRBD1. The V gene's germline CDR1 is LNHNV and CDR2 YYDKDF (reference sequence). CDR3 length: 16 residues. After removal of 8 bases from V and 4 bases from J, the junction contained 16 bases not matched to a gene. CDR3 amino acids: CATSSRGKGAIETQYF. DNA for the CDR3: TGTGCCACCTCCTCCCGGGGAAAGGGGGCGATAGAGACCCAGTACTTC.

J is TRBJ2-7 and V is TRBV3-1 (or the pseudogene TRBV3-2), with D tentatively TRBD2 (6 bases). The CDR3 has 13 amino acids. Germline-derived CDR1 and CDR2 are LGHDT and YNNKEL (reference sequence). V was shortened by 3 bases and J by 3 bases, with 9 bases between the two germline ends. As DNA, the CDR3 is TGTGCCAGCAGCCACTCGGACTACTACGAGCAGTACTTC. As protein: CASSHSDYYEQYF.

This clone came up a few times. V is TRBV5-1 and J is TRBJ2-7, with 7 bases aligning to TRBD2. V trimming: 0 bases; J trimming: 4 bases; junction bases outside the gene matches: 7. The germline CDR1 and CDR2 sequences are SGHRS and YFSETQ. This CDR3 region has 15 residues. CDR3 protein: CASSLGLADPYEQYF. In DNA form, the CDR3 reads TGCGCCAGCAGCTTGGGGCTAGCGGACCCATACGAGCAGTACTTC.

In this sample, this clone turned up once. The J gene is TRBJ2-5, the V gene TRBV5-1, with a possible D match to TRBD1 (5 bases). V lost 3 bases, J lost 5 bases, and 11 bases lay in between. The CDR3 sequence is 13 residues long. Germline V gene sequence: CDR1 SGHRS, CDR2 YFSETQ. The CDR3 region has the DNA TGCGCCAGCAGCTCCCAGGGTTTGGAGACCCAGTACTTC. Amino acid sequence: CASSSQGLETQYF.

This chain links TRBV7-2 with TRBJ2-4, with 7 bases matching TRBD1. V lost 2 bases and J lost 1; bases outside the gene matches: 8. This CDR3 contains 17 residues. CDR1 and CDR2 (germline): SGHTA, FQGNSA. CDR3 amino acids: CASSLYFTGEAKNIQYF. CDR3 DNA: TGTGCCAGCAGCTTATACTTTACAGGGGAGGCCAAAAACATTCAGTACTTC.

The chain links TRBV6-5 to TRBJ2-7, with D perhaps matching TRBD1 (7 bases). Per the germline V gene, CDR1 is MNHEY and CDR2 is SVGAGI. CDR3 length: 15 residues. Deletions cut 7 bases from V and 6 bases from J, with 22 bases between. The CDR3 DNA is TGTGCCAGCACCTACGACCCGGCAGGGGGGCGCGAGCAGTACTTC. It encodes CASTYDPAGGREQYF.

The CDR3 bases are TGTGCCAGCAGTTTACCCGGACAGGGCCTGGCTGGAAACACCATATATTTT. It encodes CASSLPGQGLAGNTIYF. The chain employs TRBV28 and TRBJ1-3; 8 nucleotides agree with TRBD1. There are 17 residues in the CDR3. The V segment lost 2 bases and the J segment 2 bases; nucleotides outside the gene matches: 8. Germline V gene data show CDR1 as MDHEN and CDR2 as SYDVKM.

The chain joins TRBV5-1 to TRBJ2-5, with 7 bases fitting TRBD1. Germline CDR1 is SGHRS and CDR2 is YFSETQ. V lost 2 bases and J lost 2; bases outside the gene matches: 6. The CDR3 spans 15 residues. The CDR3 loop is CASSFAGTAQETQYF. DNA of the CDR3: TGCGCCAGCAGCTTCGCCGGGACAGCGCAAGAGACCCAGTACTTC.

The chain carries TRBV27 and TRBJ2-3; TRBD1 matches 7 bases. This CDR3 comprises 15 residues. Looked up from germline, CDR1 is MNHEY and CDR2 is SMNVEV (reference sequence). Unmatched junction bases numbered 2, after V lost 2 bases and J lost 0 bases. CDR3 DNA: TGTGCCAGCAGTTTACAGACAGGGAGCACAGATACGCAGTATTTT. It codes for CASSLQTGSTDTQYF.

DNA of the CDR3: TGTGCCAGCAGCCAAATCATATCGACAGGAGGCTACACCTTC. Translated: CASSQIISTGGYTF. The chain carries TRBV7-2 and TRBJ1-2, with a possible D match to TRBD1 (6 bases). The CDR3 has 14 residues. Per germline, CDR1 SGHTA and CDR2 FQGNSA. The ends were cut back, 5 bases at V and 8 bases at J, with 18 bases in the middle.

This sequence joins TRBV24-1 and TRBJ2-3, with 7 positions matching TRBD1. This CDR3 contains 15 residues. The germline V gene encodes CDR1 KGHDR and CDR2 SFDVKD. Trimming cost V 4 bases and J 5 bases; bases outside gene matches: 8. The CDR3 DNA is TGTGCCACCAGTGACCCCGAGGGGGCGGGAGATACGCAGTATTTT. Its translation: CATSDPEGAGDTQYF.

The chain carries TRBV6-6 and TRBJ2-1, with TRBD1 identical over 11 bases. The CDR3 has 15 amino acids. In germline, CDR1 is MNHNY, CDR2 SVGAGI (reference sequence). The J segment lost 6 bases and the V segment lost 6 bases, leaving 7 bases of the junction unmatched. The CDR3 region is CASRPGTGGSNEQFF. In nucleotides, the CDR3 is TGTGCCAGCAGGCCTGGGACAGGGGGGTCCAATGAGCAGTTCTTC.

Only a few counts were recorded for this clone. DNA of the CDR3: TGTGCCAGCAGCTTGGGACAGGGGCTGAATTCACCCCTCCACTTT. It is translated as CASSLGQGLNSPLHF. The chain links TRBV5-6 to TRBJ1-6; 8 bases are shared with TRBD1. Germline lookup yields CDR1 SGHDT and CDR2 YYEEEE. Trimming at V came to 0 bases and at J to 7 bases, leaving 3 bases not matched to a gene. The CDR3 runs 15 residues. The variable domain in full, completed from reference TRBV5-6 and TRBJ1-6, reads DAGVTQSPTHLIKTRGQQVTLRCSPKSGHDTVSWYQQALGQGPQFIFQYYEEEERQRGNFPDRFSGHQFPNYSSELNVNALLLGDSALYLCASSLGQGLNSPLHFGNGTRLTVT.

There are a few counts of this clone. The CDR3 reads CASSRDSGAGELFF. The CDR3 coding sequence is TGTGCCAGCAGCCGGGACTCGGGGGCCGGGGAGCTGTTTTTT. The gene calls are TRBV3-1 (or the pseudogene TRBV3-2) and TRBJ2-2, with D maybe TRBD2 (6 bases). The length of the CDR3 is 14 residues. Germline V gene data show CDR1 as LGHDT and CDR2 as YNNKEL (reference sequence). The V end was cut by 4 bases, the J end by 6 bases, with 12 bases between.

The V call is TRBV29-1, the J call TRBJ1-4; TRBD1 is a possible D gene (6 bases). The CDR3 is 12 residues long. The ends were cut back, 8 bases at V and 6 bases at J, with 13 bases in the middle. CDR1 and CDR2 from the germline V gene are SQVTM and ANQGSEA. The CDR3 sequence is CSFRDIDEKLFF. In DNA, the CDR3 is TGCAGCTTTCGGGACATAGATGAAAAACTGTTTTTT.

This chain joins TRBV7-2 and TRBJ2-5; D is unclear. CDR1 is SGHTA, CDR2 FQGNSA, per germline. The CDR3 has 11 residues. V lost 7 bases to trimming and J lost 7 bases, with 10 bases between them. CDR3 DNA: TGTGCCAGCACCGAGTACGCGACCCAGTACTTC. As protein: CASTEYATQYF.

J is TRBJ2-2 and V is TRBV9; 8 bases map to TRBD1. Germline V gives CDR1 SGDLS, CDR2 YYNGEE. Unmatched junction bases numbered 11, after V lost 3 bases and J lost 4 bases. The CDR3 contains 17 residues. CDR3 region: CASSDPPVQGGTGELFF. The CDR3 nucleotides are TGTGCCAGCAGCGACCCGCCAGTACAGGGGGGCACCGGGGAGCTGTTTTTT.

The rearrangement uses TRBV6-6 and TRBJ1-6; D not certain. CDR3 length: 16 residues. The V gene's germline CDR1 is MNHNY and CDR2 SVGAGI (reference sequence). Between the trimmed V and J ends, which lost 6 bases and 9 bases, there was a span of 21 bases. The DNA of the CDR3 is TGTGCCAGCAGCCCCATATGGGCGATTCTTCCTTCACCCCTCCACTTT. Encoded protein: CASSPIWAILPSPLHF.

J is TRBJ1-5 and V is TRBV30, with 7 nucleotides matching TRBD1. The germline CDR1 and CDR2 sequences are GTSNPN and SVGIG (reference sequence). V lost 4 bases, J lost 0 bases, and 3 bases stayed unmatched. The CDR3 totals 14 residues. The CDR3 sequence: CAWTGQNSNQPQHF. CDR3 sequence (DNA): TGTGCCTGGACGGGACAGAATAGCAATCAGCCCCAGCATTTT.

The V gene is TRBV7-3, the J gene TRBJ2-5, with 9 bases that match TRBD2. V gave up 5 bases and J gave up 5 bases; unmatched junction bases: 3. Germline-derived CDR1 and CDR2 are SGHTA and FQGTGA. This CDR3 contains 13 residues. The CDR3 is CASSLAGRETQYF. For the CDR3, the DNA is TGTGCCAGCAGCCTAGCGGGAAGGGAGACCCAGTACTTC.

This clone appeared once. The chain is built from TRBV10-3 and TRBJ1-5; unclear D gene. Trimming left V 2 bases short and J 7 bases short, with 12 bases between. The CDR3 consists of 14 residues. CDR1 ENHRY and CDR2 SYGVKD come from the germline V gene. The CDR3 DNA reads TGTGCCATCAGTGAGGGGTACGGGGAACAGCCCCAGCATTTT. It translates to CAISEGYGEQPQHF.

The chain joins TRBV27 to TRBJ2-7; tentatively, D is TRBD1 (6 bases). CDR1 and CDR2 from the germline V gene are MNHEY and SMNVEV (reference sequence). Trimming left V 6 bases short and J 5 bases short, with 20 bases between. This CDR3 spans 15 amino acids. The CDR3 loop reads CASRGTGSPWDEQYF. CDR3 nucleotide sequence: TGTGCCAGCAGGGGCACAGGGTCCCCCTGGGACGAGCAGTACTTC.

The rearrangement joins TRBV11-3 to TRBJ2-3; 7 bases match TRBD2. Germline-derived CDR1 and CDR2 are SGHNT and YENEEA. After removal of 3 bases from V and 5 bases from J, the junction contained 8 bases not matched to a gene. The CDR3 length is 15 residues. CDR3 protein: CASSFRAGGRDTQYF. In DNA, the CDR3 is TGTGCCAGCAGCTTTCGGGCCGGGGGGAGAGATACGCAGTATTTT.

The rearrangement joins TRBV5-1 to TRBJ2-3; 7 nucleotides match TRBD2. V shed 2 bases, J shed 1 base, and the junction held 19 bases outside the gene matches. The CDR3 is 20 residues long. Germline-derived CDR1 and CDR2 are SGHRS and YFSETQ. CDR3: CASSFEGRAGLLLGTDTQYF. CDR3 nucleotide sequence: TGCGCCAGCAGCTTTGAAGGTAGAGCGGGGTTGTTGCTTGGCACAGATACGCAGTATTTT.

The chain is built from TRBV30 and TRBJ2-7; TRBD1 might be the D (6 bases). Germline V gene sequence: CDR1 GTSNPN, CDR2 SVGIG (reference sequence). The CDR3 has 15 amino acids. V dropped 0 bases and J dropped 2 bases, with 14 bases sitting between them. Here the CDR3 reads CAWSVLLRGTYEQYF. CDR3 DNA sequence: TGTGCCTGGAGTGTACTTCTGAGGGGGACCTACGAGCAGTACTTC.

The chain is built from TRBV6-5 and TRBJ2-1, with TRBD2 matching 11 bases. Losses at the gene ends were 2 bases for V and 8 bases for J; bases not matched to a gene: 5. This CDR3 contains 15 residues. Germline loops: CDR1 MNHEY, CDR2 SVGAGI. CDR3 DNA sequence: TGTGCCAGCAGTTACGAGACTAGCGGGGAACATGAGCAGTTCTTC. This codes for CASSYETSGEHEQFF.